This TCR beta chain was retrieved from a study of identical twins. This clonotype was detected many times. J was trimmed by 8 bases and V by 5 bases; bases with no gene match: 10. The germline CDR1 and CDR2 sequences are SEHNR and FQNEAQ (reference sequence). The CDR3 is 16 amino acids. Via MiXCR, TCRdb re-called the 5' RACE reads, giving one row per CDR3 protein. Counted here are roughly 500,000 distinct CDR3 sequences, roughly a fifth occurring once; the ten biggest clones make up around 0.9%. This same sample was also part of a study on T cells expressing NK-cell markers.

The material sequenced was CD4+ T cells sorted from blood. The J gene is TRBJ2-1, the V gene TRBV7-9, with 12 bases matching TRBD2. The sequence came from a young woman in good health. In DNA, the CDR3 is TGTGCCAGCAGCATAACTAGCGGGAGGAATTTGTATGAGCAGTTCTTC. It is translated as CASSITSGRNLYEQFF.